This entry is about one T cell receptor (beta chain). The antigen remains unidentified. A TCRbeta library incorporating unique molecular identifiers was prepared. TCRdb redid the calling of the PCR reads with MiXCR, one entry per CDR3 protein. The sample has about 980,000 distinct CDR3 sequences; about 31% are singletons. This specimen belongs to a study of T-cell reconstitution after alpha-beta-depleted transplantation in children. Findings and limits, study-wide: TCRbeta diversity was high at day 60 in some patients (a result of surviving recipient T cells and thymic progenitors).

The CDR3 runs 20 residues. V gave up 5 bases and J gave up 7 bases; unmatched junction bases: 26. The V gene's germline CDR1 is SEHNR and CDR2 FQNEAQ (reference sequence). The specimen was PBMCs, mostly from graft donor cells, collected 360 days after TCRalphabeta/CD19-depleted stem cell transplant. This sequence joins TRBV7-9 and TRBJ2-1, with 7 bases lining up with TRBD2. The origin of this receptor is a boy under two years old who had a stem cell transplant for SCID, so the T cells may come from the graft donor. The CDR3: CASSPWAGGVGASGGNEQFF. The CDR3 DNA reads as TGTGCCAGCAGCCCATGGGCTGGGGGGGTCGGGGCTAGCGGAGGGAATGAGCAGTTCTTC.